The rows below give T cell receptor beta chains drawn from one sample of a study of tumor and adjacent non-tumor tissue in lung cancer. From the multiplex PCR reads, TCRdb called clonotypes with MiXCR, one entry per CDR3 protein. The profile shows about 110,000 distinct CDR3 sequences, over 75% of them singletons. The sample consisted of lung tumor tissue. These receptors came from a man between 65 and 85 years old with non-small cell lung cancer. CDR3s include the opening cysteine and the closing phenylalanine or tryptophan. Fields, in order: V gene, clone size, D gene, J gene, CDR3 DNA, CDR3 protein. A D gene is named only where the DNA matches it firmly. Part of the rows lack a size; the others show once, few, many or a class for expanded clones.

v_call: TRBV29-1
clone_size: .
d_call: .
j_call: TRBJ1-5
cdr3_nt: TGCAATGTCGGACTGGGCAATCAGCCCCAGCATTTT
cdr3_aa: CNVGLGNQPQHF

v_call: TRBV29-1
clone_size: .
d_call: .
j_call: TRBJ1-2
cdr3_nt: TGCAACGTTTCGGACGGCCCCTATGGCTACGCCTTC
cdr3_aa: CNVSDGPYGYAF

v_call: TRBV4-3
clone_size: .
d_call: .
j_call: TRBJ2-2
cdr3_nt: TGCGCCAGCAGCCACAGGGTGCTGGTCGGGGAACTGTTTTTT
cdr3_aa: CASSHRVLVGELFF

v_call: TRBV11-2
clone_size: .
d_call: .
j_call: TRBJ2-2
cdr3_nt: TGTACCAGCAGCATATACGGGTGGGCTGACGGGGAGCTGTTTTTT
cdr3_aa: CTSSIYGWADGELFF

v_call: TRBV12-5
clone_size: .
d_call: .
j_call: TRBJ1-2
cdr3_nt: TGTGCTAGTGGTCCCTACGCGGAGGGAGGGTACATCTTC
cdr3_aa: CASGPYAEGGYIF

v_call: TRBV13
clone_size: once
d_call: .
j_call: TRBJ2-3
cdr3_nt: TGTGCCAGCAACCCAACCCCGGACCACGCGGATACGCAATATTTT
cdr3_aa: CASNPTPDHADTQYF

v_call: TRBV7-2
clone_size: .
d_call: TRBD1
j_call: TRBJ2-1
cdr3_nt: TGTGCCAGCAGCAAAAGGACAGGGGTGGGTAATGAGCAGTTCTTC
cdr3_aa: CASSKRTGVGNEQFF

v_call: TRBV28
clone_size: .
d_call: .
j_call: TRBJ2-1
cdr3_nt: TGTGTCAACAGTTTAGGGTCAGAATCCCACAATGAGCAGTTCTTC
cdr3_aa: CVNSLGSESHNEQFF

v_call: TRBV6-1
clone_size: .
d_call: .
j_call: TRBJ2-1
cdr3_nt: TGTGCCAGCACTTGGACTAACGGGCTTAACAGTGAGCAGTTCTTC
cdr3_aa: CASTWTNGLNSEQFF

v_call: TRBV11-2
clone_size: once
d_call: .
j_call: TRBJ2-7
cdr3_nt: TGTGCCAGCAGGTTAGTACCCACTGGGCTAGCCCACTACGAACAGTACTTC
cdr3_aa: CASRLVPTGLAHYEQYF

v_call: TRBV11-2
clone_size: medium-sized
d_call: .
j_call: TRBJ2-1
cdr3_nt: TGTGCCAGCGTTTGGGGCTCCAGCGCCGCCTCCTACAATGAGCAGTTCTTC
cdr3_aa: CASVWGSSAASYNEQFF

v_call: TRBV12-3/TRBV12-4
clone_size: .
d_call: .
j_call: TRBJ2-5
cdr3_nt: TGTGCCAGCGGTCACTTCGAGTACCAAGAGACCCAGTACTTC
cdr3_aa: CASGHFEYQETQYF

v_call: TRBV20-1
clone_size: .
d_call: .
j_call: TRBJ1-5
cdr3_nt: TGCAGTGCTATAGACAATCCGGACTTTCCCAATCAGCCCCAGCATTTT
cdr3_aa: CSAIDNPDFPNQPQHF

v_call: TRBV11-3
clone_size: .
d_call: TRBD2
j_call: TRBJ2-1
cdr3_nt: TGTGCCAGCAGCCTCCTAGGGACTAGCGGAGCCTACAAAGAGCAGTTCTTC
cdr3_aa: CASSLLGTSGAYKEQFF

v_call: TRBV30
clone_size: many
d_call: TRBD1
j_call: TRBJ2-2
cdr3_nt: TGTGCCTGGAGTAAGGGACAGGGGACCGGGGAGCTGTTTTTT
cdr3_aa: CAWSKGQGTGELFF

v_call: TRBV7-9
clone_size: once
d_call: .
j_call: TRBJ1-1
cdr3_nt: TGTGCCAGCAGCCCAAAGGGAAGTAGCACCGAAGCTTTCTTT
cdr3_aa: CASSPKGSSTEAFF

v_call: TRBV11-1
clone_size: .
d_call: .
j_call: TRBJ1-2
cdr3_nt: TGTGCCAGCGGCTTATATAAATATGGCTACACCTTC
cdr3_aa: CASGLYKYGYTF

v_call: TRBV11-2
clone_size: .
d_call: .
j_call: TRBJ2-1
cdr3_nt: TGTGCCAGGAGCTTCGCGAGACAGAACAATGAGCAGTTCTTC
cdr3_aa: CARSFARQNNEQFF

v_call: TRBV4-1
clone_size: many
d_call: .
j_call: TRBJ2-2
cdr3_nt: TGCGCCAGCAGCCTCACTGAGGGGGGCACCGGGGAGCTGTTTTTT
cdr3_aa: CASSLTEGGTGELFF

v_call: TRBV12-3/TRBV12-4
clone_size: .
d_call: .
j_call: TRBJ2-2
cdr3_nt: TGTGCCAGCAGTTTAAACGCGAACACCGGGGAGCTGTTTTTT
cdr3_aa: CASSLNANTGELFF

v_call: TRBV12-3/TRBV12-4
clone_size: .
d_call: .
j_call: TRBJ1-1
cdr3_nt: TGTGCCAGCAGTTTACGTACTGGGGGCGCGTCTTTCTTT
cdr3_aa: CASSLRTGGASFF

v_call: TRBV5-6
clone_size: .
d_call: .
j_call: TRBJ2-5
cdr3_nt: TGTGCCAGCAGTCCGTCAGCAGGGAGGAAGACCCAGTGCTTC
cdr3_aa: CASSPSAGRKTQCF

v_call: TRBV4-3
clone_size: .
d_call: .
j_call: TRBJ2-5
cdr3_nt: TGCGCCAGCAGCCAAGCCGGAGGGATGGGAGGAGAGACCCAGTACTTC
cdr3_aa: CASSQAGGMGGETQYF

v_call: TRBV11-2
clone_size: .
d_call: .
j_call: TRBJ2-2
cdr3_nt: TGTGTCAGTAGCCTGGACTGTCAGTCCGGGGAGCTGTTTTTT
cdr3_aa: CVSSLDCQSGELFF

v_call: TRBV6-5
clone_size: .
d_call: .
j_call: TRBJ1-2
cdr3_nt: TGTGCCAGCAGCCACCGTAGGGGGAGTGACTATAGCTACACCTTC
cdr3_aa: CASSHRRGSDYSYTF

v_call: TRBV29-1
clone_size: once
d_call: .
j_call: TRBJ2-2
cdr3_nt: TGCAGCGCCGTTCGGAGTAGGTACACCGGGGAGCTGTATTTT
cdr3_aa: CSAVRSRYTGELYF

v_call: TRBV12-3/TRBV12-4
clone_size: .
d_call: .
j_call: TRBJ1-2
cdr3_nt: TGTGACAGCAGTCTCGCCCATGACCTATTTGGCTTC
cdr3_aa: CDSSLAHDLFGF

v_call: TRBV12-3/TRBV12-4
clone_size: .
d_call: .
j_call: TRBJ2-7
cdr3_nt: TGTGCCAGAAGTGTCCTAACAGGGTCGGGTGGGCAGTACTTC
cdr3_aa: CARSVLTGSGGQYF

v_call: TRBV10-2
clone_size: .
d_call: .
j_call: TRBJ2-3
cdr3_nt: TGCTCCAGCAGTGAGAACACAGGTACGCAGTATTTT
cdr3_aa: CSSSENTGTQYF

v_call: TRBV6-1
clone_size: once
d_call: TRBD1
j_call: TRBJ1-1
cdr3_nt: TGTGCCACCGGGACAGGGGGCTTTAATGAAGCTTTCTTT
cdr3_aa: CATGTGGFNEAFF

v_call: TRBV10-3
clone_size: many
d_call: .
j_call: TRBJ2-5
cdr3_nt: TGTGCCATCAGTGAGGGGATCCAAGAGACCCAGTACTTC
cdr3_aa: CAISEGIQETQYF

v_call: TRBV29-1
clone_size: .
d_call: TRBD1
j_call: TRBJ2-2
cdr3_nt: TGCAGCGTTGGACAGGGGGCAAGCACCGGGGAACTGTTTTTT
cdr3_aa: CSVGQGASTGELFF

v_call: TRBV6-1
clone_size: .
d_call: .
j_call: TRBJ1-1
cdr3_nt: TGTGCCAACACCGAAGGTCGGTGGCACACCGAAGCTTTCTTT
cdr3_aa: CANTEGRWHTEAFF

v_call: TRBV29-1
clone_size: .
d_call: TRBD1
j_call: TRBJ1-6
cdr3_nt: TGCAGCGTAACTGGGACAGGCGATTCACCCCTCCACTTT
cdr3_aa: CSVTGTGDSPLHF

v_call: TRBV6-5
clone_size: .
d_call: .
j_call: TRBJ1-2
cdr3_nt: TGCGCCAGCGATTACTCGCACAGACCCGCTAACTATGGCTACACCTTC
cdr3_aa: CASDYSHRPANYGYTF

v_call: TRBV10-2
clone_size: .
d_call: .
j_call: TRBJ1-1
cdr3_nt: TGCGCCAGTACGGACATGGGCGCTGAAGCTTTCTTT
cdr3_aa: CASTDMGAEAFF

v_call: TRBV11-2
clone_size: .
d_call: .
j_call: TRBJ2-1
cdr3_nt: TGTGCCAGCAGCGTAGTGAGACAATACAATGAGCAGTTCTTC
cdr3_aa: CASSVVRQYNEQFF

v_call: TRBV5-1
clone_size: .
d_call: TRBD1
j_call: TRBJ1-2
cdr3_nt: TGTGCCAGCAGCATGGGGCCGGGACAGAACTATGGTTACACCTTC
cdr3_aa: CASSMGPGQNYGYTF

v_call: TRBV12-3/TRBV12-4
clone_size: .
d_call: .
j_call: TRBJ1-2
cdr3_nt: TGTGCCAGGAGTCCCGGAGCAGGTGGCTACACCTTC
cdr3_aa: CARSPGAGGYTF

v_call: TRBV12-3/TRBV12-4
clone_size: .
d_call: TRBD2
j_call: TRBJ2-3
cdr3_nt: TGTGCCAGCAGTTTTAGCGGGGGAGTAGATACGCAGTATTTT
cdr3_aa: CASSFSGGVDTQYF

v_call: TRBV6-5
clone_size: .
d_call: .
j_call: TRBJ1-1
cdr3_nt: TGTGCCAGTAGGACCGGGGCAGGGATGGTCACTGAAGCTTTCTTT
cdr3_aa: CASRTGAGMVTEAFF

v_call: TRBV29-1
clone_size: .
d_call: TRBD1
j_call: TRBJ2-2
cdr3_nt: TGCAGGGTTGGTCAGGGGGCAAATACCGGGGAGCTGTTTTTT
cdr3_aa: CRVGQGANTGELFF

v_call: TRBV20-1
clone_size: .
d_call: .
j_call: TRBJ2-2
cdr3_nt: TGCAGTGCTAGAGGTGGGAGTGCACGAGTGGACACCGGGGAGCTGTTTTTT
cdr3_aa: CSARGGSARVDTGELFF

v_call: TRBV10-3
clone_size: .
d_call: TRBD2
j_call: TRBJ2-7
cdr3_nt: TGTGCCATCACCAACATGGGACTAGCGGGAGTCAGCGAGCTGTACTTC
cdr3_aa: CAITNMGLAGVSELYF

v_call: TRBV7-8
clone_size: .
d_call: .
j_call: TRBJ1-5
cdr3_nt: TGTACCAGCAGCGGGGCAGGGAATAGCAATCAGCCCCAGCATTTT
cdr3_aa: CTSSGAGNSNQPQHF

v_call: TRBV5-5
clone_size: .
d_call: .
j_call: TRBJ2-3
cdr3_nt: TGTGCCGGGAGTTTGCAGGGCACAGATACGCAGTATTTT
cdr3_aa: CAGSLQGTDTQYF

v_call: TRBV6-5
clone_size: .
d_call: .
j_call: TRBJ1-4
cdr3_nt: TGTGCCGGCAGATCTGGGCAGGGGAGAGGTGGAAAACTGTTTTTT
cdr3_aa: CAGRSGQGRGGKLFF

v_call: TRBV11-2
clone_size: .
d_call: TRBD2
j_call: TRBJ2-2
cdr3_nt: TGTGACAGCAGCCCCCTAGCGGGGGGGGCCGGGGAGCTATTTTTT
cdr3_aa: CDSSPLAGGAGELFF

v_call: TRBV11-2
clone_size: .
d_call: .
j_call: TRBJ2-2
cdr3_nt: TGTGCCAGCAACCTGGACAGTCAGTCCGGGGAGCTGTCCTTT
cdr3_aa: CASNLDSQSGELSF

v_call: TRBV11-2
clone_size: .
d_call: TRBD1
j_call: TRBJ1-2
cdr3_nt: TGTGTCAGCAACCCGACAGGGGGTACCTATCGCTACACCTTC
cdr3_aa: CVSNPTGGTYRYTF

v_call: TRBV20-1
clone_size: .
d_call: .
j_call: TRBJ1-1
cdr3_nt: TGCAGTGCTAGAGGTACTCAAGTGAACATTGAAGCTTTCTTT
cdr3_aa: CSARGTQVNIEAFF

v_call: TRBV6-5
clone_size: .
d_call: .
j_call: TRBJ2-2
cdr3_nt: TGTGCCAGCACTCCTAATATCCCGTCGTTGAGCGGGGAGCTGTTTTTT
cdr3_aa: CASTPNIPSLSGELFF

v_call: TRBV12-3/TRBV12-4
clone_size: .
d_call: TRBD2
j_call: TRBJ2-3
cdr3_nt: TGTGCCAGCAGTTTCAGCGGGAGCTGGACAGATACGCAGTATTTT
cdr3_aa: CASSFSGSWTDTQYF

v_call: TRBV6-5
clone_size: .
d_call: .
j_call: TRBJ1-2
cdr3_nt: TGTGCCAGCAGTTACCTGGAGGCGGGCTATGGCTACACTTTC
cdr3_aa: CASSYLEAGYGYTF

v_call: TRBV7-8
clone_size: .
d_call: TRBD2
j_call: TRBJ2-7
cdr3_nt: TGTGCCAGCAACTCATCCGGACTAGCAGGAATTTACGAGCAGTACTTC
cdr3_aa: CASNSSGLAGIYEQYF

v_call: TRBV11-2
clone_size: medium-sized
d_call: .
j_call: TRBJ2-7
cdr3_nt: TGTGCCAGCAGCCTACGGGCCTCCAGAGGAGAGCAGTACTTC
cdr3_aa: CASSLRASRGEQYF